A selection of T cell receptor beta chains follows, all from one sample in a study of blood T cell repertoires in COVID-19. Assay: immunoSEQ multiplex PCR; the TCRdb copy retains only in-frame clones and omits some. Among about 270,000 clones listed, approximately 89% were seen once. Sequenced input: peripheral blood. All receptors come from a man aged 40-50 years with active or convalescent COVID-19. Each CDR3 is given without its conserved first and last residue. Fields, in order: D gene, V gene, J gene, CDR3 protein. A D gene is named only where the DNA matches it firmly.

d_gene: TRBD1; v_gene: TRBV10-3; j_gene: TRBJ1-1; CDR3aa: AIGSGTGGENTEAF
d_gene: .; v_gene: TRBV9; j_gene: TRBJ2-1; CDR3aa: ASSDWTMPNEQF
d_gene: TRBD1; v_gene: TRBV5-4; j_gene: TRBJ2-5; CDR3aa: ASSPGQGAETQY
d_gene: TRBD2; v_gene: TRBV13; j_gene: TRBJ2-3; CDR3aa: ASSFAGGLRGSDTQY
d_gene: .; v_gene: TRBV28; j_gene: TRBJ2-7; CDR3aa: ASSLSSHEQY
d_gene: .; v_gene: TRBV4-2; j_gene: TRBJ2-2; CDR3aa: ASRTSGAGELF
d_gene: .; v_gene: TRBV9; j_gene: TRBJ2-7; CDR3aa: ASSVDERRPDEQY
d_gene: TRBD1; v_gene: TRBV7-3; j_gene: TRBJ1-1; CDR3aa: ASSPTGTATEAF
d_gene: TRBD1; v_gene: TRBV5-4; j_gene: TRBJ2-2; CDR3aa: ASRDGTGGFNWAGELF
d_gene: .; v_gene: TRBV6-2/TRBV6-3; j_gene: TRBJ2-7; CDR3aa: ASSGQAYEQY
d_gene: TRBD2; v_gene: TRBV28; j_gene: TRBJ2-5; CDR3aa: ASSIVGTSGAMGKEETQY
d_gene: .; v_gene: TRBV27; j_gene: TRBJ1-1; CDR3aa: ASSFGRGTTLEAF
d_gene: TRBD1; v_gene: TRBV10-3; j_gene: TRBJ1-1; CDR3aa: AISGTGGEVNTEAF
d_gene: .; v_gene: TRBV5-1; j_gene: TRBJ2-1; CDR3aa: ASSSVSSVAGINEQF
d_gene: .; v_gene: TRBV6-5; j_gene: TRBJ2-3; CDR3aa: ASRPPGTDTQY
d_gene: .; v_gene: TRBV3-1/TRBV3-2; j_gene: TRBJ1-2; CDR3aa: ASSLRSAYGYT
d_gene: TRBD1; v_gene: TRBV10-1; j_gene: TRBJ2-6; CDR3aa: ASNGQATGANVLT
d_gene: TRBD1; v_gene: TRBV4-1; j_gene: TRBJ1-1; CDR3aa: ASSQGNGDSNTEAF
d_gene: .; v_gene: TRBV4-1; j_gene: TRBJ2-7; CDR3aa: ASSPTGQVYEQY
d_gene: TRBD1; v_gene: TRBV4-1; j_gene: TRBJ1-2; CDR3aa: ASSQPDRELGGYT
d_gene: .; v_gene: TRBV24-1; j_gene: TRBJ2-2; CDR3aa: ATSDFGRAAPGELF
d_gene: TRBD1; v_gene: TRBV7-6; j_gene: TRBJ2-2; CDR3aa: ASSSTGAPTGELF
d_gene: TRBD2; v_gene: TRBV2; j_gene: TRBJ2-2; CDR3aa: ASSERGLVSGELF
d_gene: .; v_gene: TRBV30; j_gene: TRBJ1-2; CDR3aa: AWKRQVGGINGYT
d_gene: .; v_gene: TRBV30; j_gene: TRBJ2-5; CDR3aa: AWSVGSGTTQETQY
d_gene: TRBD1; v_gene: TRBV14; j_gene: TRBJ2-7; CDR3aa: ASSPTTGHLVEQY
d_gene: .; v_gene: TRBV28; j_gene: TRBJ2-3; CDR3aa: ASSPHSAGTDTQY
d_gene: .; v_gene: TRBV6-5; j_gene: TRBJ1-1; CDR3aa: ASSYSGGTEAF
d_gene: TRBD1; v_gene: TRBV5-1; j_gene: TRBJ1-4; CDR3aa: ASSYGVPGTGQIATNEKLF
d_gene: .; v_gene: TRBV19; j_gene: TRBJ1-3; CDR3aa: ASSMEDRNTIY
d_gene: TRBD1; v_gene: TRBV27; j_gene: TRBJ2-7; CDR3aa: ASSPGGGQGRHEQY
d_gene: .; v_gene: TRBV5-6; j_gene: TRBJ1-5; CDR3aa: ASGQSYSNQPQH
d_gene: TRBD1; v_gene: TRBV28; j_gene: TRBJ1-2; CDR3aa: ASSSPGQGAHYGYT
d_gene: .; v_gene: TRBV6-1; j_gene: TRBJ2-1; CDR3aa: ASSGATANNEQF
d_gene: .; v_gene: TRBV14; j_gene: TRBJ2-3; CDR3aa: ASSQEGDITQY
d_gene: TRBD1; v_gene: TRBV11-2; j_gene: TRBJ2-1; CDR3aa: ASSLVGQENEQF
d_gene: .; v_gene: TRBV29-1; j_gene: TRBJ1-2; CDR3aa: SVELGEGYGYT
d_gene: .; v_gene: TRBV29-1; j_gene: TRBJ2-7; CDR3aa: SVEGTVYEQY
d_gene: .; v_gene: TRBV5-1; j_gene: TRBJ2-7; CDR3aa: ASSLDSLSYEQY
d_gene: TRBD2; v_gene: TRBV9; j_gene: TRBJ2-2; CDR3aa: ASSGVSGRAYTGELF
d_gene: .; v_gene: TRBV28; j_gene: TRBJ2-3; CDR3aa: ASSFTGTDTQY
d_gene: TRBD2; v_gene: TRBV11-3; j_gene: TRBJ2-1; CDR3aa: ASSFAGGGYNEQF
d_gene: TRBD2; v_gene: TRBV9; j_gene: TRBJ2-1; CDR3aa: ASSEGLENEQF
d_gene: .; v_gene: TRBV27; j_gene: TRBJ1-1; CDR3aa: ASSLRGRLNTEAF
d_gene: TRBD2; v_gene: TRBV25-1; j_gene: TRBJ2-3; CDR3aa: ASSASAGPIEATDTQY
d_gene: .; v_gene: TRBV27; j_gene: TRBJ2-1; CDR3aa: ASRPAVRYNEQF
d_gene: .; v_gene: TRBV5-4; j_gene: TRBJ2-4; CDR3aa: ASSLVGAAKNIQY
d_gene: TRBD1; v_gene: TRBV30; j_gene: TRBJ1-4; CDR3aa: AWRQGPNEKLF
d_gene: .; v_gene: TRBV9; j_gene: TRBJ2-1; CDR3aa: ASSAAERAPNLEQF
d_gene: .; v_gene: TRBV5-4; j_gene: TRBJ2-1; CDR3aa: ASSLFNVQTSNEQF
d_gene: TRBD1; v_gene: TRBV19; j_gene: TRBJ1-5; CDR3aa: ASRSSGGQPQH
d_gene: .; v_gene: TRBV5-4; j_gene: TRBJ2-7; CDR3aa: ASSLVSTYEQY
d_gene: TRBD1; v_gene: TRBV6-5; j_gene: TRBJ2-1; CDR3aa: ASSRTGYLNEQF